This T cell receptor beta chain comes out of a study of graft-versus-host responses after intestinal transplantation. Some clones are missing from TCRdb's copy, which holds only in-frame ones; the method was immunoSEQ multiplex PCR. The profile shows tens of thousands of clones, roughly 92% of them singletons. Study outcomes and limitations: Early declines in HvG clones that occurred post-transplant were associated with peak circulating GvH clone levels.

CDR1 and CDR2 from the germline V gene are MDHEN and SYDVKM. V trimming: 6 bases; J trimming: 0 bases; junction bases outside the gene matches: 8. The CDR3 has 16 residues. In the case of this clone: Its antigen is as yet unknown.

The sequenced sample was bone marrow, obtained roughly 780 days after intestinal transplantation. V is TRBV28 and J is TRBJ2-1, with TRBD2 matching over 7 bases. The clonotype originates from a human patient who received an intestinal transplant, so some T cells may come from the graft donor. The CDR3 region has the DNA TGTGCCAGCAGCAATACACTAGCGACCTCCTACAATGAGCAGTTCTTC. Encoded protein: CASSNTLATSYNEQFF.